The 2 T cell receptor beta chains reported below all come from one sample, sequenced in a study of tumor-infiltrating lymphocytes in primary liver carcinoma. DNA and RNA were both co-extracted from about 19-30 mg of bulk tissue that had not been sorted. With a constant-region primer, TCR beta cDNA was made from approximately 500 ng of total RNA. It was through three nested multiplex PCR rounds of slightly modified ARM-PCR that TCR beta libraries arose. TRBV1-TRBV30 forward primers paired with a C-beta reverse primer were used in the first two PCR rounds, which ran approximately 10 cycles each. TCRdb re-called the multiplex PCR reads with MiXCR, one entry per CDR3 protein. This repertoire shows roughly 120,000 distinct CDR3 sequences, 60% to 70% found once; its top ten account for approximately 10%. The specimen was liver tumor tissue from sampling region 1. The subset denotes: tumor region T1, superior pole. These receptors originate from a woman aged 55-75 years with primary liver carcinoma and hepatitis B virus infection.

This chain connects TRBV6-5 to TRBJ2-2; D remains ambiguous. CDR1 and CDR2 from the germline V gene are MNHEY and SVGAGI. V lost 4 bases and J 4 bases, leaving 13 bases between the germline ends. This CDR3 comprises 15 residues. The CDR3 DNA sequence: TGTGCCAGCAGTTTAATGAGACTGAGCACCGGGGAGCTGTTTTTT. Residues: CASSLMRLSTGELFF.

The J gene is TRBJ2-1, the V gene TRBV11-2; D possibly matches TRBD1 or TRBD2 (5 bases each). CDR1 and CDR2 (germline): SGHAT, FQNNGV. This CDR3 spans 12 amino acids. Trimming shortened V by 9 bases and J by 12 bases, and 18 bases separated the two germline ends. The DNA for the CDR3 is TGTGCCAGGAGCCTGGGACGGAAAGGGCAGTTCTTC. Protein product: CARSLGRKGQFF. Drawing the rest from reference TRBV11-2 and TRBJ2-1, the complete variable domain is EAGVAQSPRYKIIEKRQSVAFWCNPISGHATLYWYQQILGQGPKLLIQFQNNGVVDDSQLPKDRFSAERLKGVDSTLKIQPAKLEDSAVYLCARSLGRKGQFFGPGTRLTVL.